These 17 T cell receptor beta chains originate from one sample sequenced in a study of CD8 T cells in Susac syndrome. With random hexamers, roughly 0.45 to 1 ug RNA was reverse transcribed. TCRdb processed the immunoSEQ multiplex PCR reads anew with MiXCR; each CDR3 protein has one entry. The profile shows around 170,000 distinct CDR3 sequences, 85% to 95% of them singletons. The sample consisted of CD4+ T cells from PBMCs. Source of these receptors: a human donor with Susac syndrome.

This clonotype was detected once. The CDR3 here is CASRRTGVNTEAFF. CDR3 nucleotide sequence: TGTGCCAGCAGACGGACAGGGGTGAACACTGAAGCTTTCTTT. The rearrangement uses TRBV27 and TRBJ1-1; 9 bases align to TRBD1. Germline V gene data show CDR1 as MNHEY and CDR2 as SMNVEV (reference sequence). V lost 6 bases and J lost 0; bases outside the gene matches: 2. The CDR3 sequence is 14 residues long.

The CDR3, as DNA: TGTGCCAGCAGCTTACCAAACCAGGATGGCTACACCTTC. Its translation: CASSLPNQDGYTF. J is TRBJ1-2 and V is TRBV11-2; D remains ambiguous. Trimming left V 2 bases short and J 6 bases short, with 10 bases between. This CDR3 region has 13 residues. The germline CDR1 and CDR2 sequences are SGHAT and FQNNGV.

In nucleotides, the CDR3 is TGCGCCAGCAGCTTGGGGGACGGGGCCAACGTCCTGACTTTC. Protein product: CASSLGDGANVLTF. V and J are TRBV5-1 and TRBJ2-6; possibly TRBD1 or TRBD2 for D (5 bases each). CDR1 and CDR2 from the germline V gene are SGHRS and YFSETQ. The CDR3 consists of 14 residues. Trimming shortened V by 0 bases and J by 4 bases, and 5 bases separated the two germline ends.

CDR3 sequence reads: CASSQLSDQPQHF. CDR3 coding DNA: TGTGCCAGCAGCCAATTGTCAGATCAGCCCCAGCATTTT. This chain uses TRBV3-1 with TRBJ1-5; D call uncertain. The CDR3 has 13 amino acids. Germline V lookup: CDR1 LGHDT, CDR2 YNNKEL (reference sequence). The germline V and J ends were trimmed by 2 bases and 5 bases, with 7 bases remaining between them. The full variable domain, in which reference TRBV3-1 and TRBJ1-5 provide the parts outside the CDR3, is DTAVSQTPKYLVTQMGNDKSIKCEQNLGHDTMYWYKQDSKKFLKIMFSYNNKELIINETVPNRFSPKSPDKAHLNLHINSLELGDSAVYFCASSQLSDQPQHFGDGTRLSIL.

The CDR3 region is CASSRNEGQAGGYTF. The CDR3 DNA follows: TGCGCCAGCAGCCGAAATGAGGGGCAGGCGGGTGGCTACACCTTC. The chain has TRBV4-3 and TRBJ1-2, with D possibly matching TRBD1 (5 bases). Trimming left V 4 bases short and J 7 bases short, with 19 bases between. Germline assignment: CDR1 LGHNA and CDR2 YSLEER. The CDR3 length is 15 residues.

The chain links TRBV6-1 to TRBJ2-7; no clear D gene. The CDR3 contains 14 residues. Germline V gene sequence: CDR1 MNHNS, CDR2 SASEGT. Trimming took off 3 bases at V and 5 bases at J, with 14 bases between the two ends. The chain's CDR3 is CASSDDGYENEQYF. The CDR3 DNA reads TGTGCCAGCAGTGACGATGGGTACGAAAACGAGCAGTACTTC.

The chain couples TRBV27 to TRBJ2-5, with D possibly being TRBD1 (6 bases). Germline values: CDR1 MNHEY, CDR2 SMNVEV (reference sequence). The CDR3 has 13 residues. The V end was cut by 7 bases, the J end by 5 bases, with 14 bases between. The CDR3 DNA reads as TGTGCCAGCACCGAAGGGGGTGCGGAGACCCAGTACTTC. Translating gives CASTEGGAETQYF.

Comments on this clonotype: Mismatch with germline at one junction end may stem from a read error. The chain couples TRBV6-5 to TRBJ2-5; D is uncertain. The length of the CDR3 is 15 residues. The germline V gene encodes CDR1 MNHEY and CDR2 SVGAGI. Written as DNA, the CDR3 is TGTGCCAGCAGTTACTCAGGGCTCGACCAGGAGACCCAGTACTTC. It codes for CASSYSGLDQETQYF.

V usage is TRBV20-1 and J usage is TRBJ2-2; D gene unclear. Germline-derived CDR1 and CDR2 are DFQATT and SNEGSKA (reference sequence). The CDR3 has 14 amino acids. With 0 bases removed from V and 6 bases from J, the gap between germline ends came to 11 bases. The CDR3 protein is CSARDPSGPGELFF. CDR3 nucleotides: TGCAGTGCTAGAGATCCTTCCGGGCCCGGGGAGCTGTTTTTT.

CDR3 DNA sequence: TGTGCCAGCAGTTACATGGGGCGCCGGGGCACTGAAGCTTTCTTT. This sequence encodes CASSYMGRRGTEAFF. V usage is TRBV6-5 and J usage is TRBJ1-1; possible D gene TRBD1, 5 bases. The CDR3 has 15 amino acids. V was trimmed by 2 bases and J by 4 bases, leaving 14 bases between them. CDR1 MNHEY and CDR2 SVGAGI come from the germline V gene.

The V call is TRBV5-6, the J call TRBJ1-4, with 7 bases identical to TRBD1. The V and J ends lost 4 bases and 5 bases, in that order; junction bases with no gene match: 5. Germline V lookup: CDR1 SGHDT, CDR2 YYEEEE. This CDR3 region has 14 residues. Written as DNA, the CDR3 is TGTGCCAGCAGCCTGGGACAGAAGAATGAAAAACTGTTTTTT. Translating it yields CASSLGQKNEKLFF.

The chain recombines TRBV12-3 or TRBV12-4 with TRBJ1-6; maybe TRBD1 (5 bases). Trimming shortened V by 6 bases and J by 7 bases, and 13 bases separated the two germline ends. This CDR3 has 14 amino acids. The CDR3 nucleotides read TGTGCCAGCAGACTAGGGGCCTCCAATTCACCCCTCCACTTT. It specifies CASRLGASNSPLHF.

The chain links TRBV20-1 to TRBJ2-7; tentatively, D is TRBD1 (7 bases). Germline V lookup: CDR1 DFQATT, CDR2 SNEGSKA (reference sequence). The CDR3 spans 13 residues. Trimming stripped 6 bases from V and 5 bases from J, with 17 bases between. In nucleotides, the CDR3 is TGCAGTGCCGCGGGGCAGGGGGTCCACGAGCAGTACTTC. This translates into CSAAGQGVHEQYF.

The chain uses TRBV12-3 or TRBV12-4 and TRBJ1-3, with D maybe TRBD1 (5 bases). The germline V and J ends were trimmed by 7 bases and 3 bases, with 10 bases remaining between them. The CDR3 loop spans 13 amino acids. The CDR3 bases are TGTGCCAGCACTCCCGGGGGTGGAAACACCATATATTTT. This translates into CASTPGGGNTIYF.

In its sample, this clonotype was seen a few times. The V and J genes are TRBV5-1 and TRBJ2-5; 8 bases are a match to TRBD1. Per the germline V gene, CDR1 is SGHRS and CDR2 is YFSETQ. The CDR3 contains 14 residues. Trimming cost V 4 bases and J 5 bases; bases outside gene matches: 7. CDR3 in amino acids: CASSLEDRAETQYF. DNA for the CDR3: TGCGCCAGCAGCCTTGAGGACAGGGCCGAGACCCAGTACTTC.

This sequence joins TRBV15 and TRBJ2-3, with D maybe TRBD2 (6 bases). V lost 1 base, J lost 2 bases, and 16 bases lay in between. There are 17 residues in the CDR3. CDR1 is LNHNV, CDR2 YYDKDF, per germline (reference sequence). The CDR3 DNA sequence: TGTGCCACCAGCAGAGTCCCCCCGGGGGACTCCACAGATACGCAGTATTTT. This sequence encodes CATSRVPPGDSTDTQYF.

The V and J genes are TRBV2 and TRBJ2-3; D is undetermined. The CDR3 spans 14 residues. V was pared by 6 bases and J by 0 bases, with 10 bases between. From germline, CDR1 is SNHLY and CDR2 FYNNEI. As DNA, the CDR3 is TGTGCCAGCAGGGCTGGGTATAGCACAGATACGCAGTATTTT. Protein: CASRAGYSTDTQYF.